One sample yielded the 10 T cell receptor beta chains listed below, sequenced in a study of T cells in localized non-small cell lung cancer. The assay was immunoSEQ multiplex PCR, and TCRdb's table has in-frame clones only and misses some. Here the sample spans about 4,600 clones, 28% being singletons. The starting material was lung tumor tissue, obtained before any cancer treatment. Receptors were obtained from a man aged 40 to 69 with stage II lung adenocarcinoma.

This clone has more than one count but fewer than ten. CDR3 in amino acids: CARSVGQGDGEQYF. In DNA form, the CDR3 reads TGTGCCAGAAGCGTTGGACAGGGGGACGGCGAGCAGTACTTC. The rearrangement links TRBV7-5 to TRBJ2-7; no DNA check was done on the table's D call, TRBD1. TRBV7-5 is a documented pseudogene. CDR3 length: 14 residues.

This clone came up a few times. The CDR3 DNA follows: TGTGCCAGCAGCTCAGGGACCTTGGGAAGCACTGAAGCTTTCTTT. It codes for CASSSGTLGSTEAFF. V is TRBV9 and J is TRBJ1-1; the D gene is possibly TRBD1 (5 bases). Germline assignment: CDR1 SGDLS and CDR2 YYNGEE. V lost 4 bases to trimming and J lost 4 bases, with 17 bases between them. This CDR3 contains 15 residues.

This clone has a single count. V and J are TRBV28 and TRBJ2-7; TRBD2 might be the D (6 bases). The length of the CDR3 is 13 residues. In germline, CDR1 is MDHEN, CDR2 SYDVKM. V was clipped by 6 bases and J by 0 bases, with 9 bases between them. The CDR3 here is CASSGTPSYEQYF. For the CDR3, the DNA is TGTGCCAGCAGCGGGACTCCCTCCTACGAGCAGTACTTC.

This chain uses TRBV11-3 with TRBJ2-3; 13 nucleotides match TRBD2. V dropped 5 bases and J dropped 3; count of bases not matched to a gene: 5. Germline loops: CDR1 SGHNT, CDR2 YENEEA. This CDR3 spans 16 amino acids. The CDR3 DNA is TGTGCCAGCAGCGTCGGGGGACTAGCGGGAACAGATACGCAGTATTTT. This codes for CASSVGGLAGTDTQYF.

The chain combines TRBV6-8 with TRBJ1-1, with 7 bases matching TRBD1. With V trimmed by 6 bases and J by 1 base, 2 bases remained unmatched. Germline values: CDR1 MNHGY, CDR2 SAAAGT. The CDR3 has 13 amino acids. The CDR3 sequence is CASRGQRNTEAFF. CDR3 DNA sequence: TGTGCCAGCAGGGGACAGCGGAACACTGAAGCTTTCTTT.

This clone was counted between two and nine times. The chain joins TRBV11-3 to TRBJ2-5; 10 bases match TRBD1. V shed 3 bases and J 1 base; nucleotides not matched to a gene: 5. Germline CDR1 reads SGHNT; CDR2 reads YENEEA. The CDR3 totals 16 residues. CDR3 sequence reads: CASSLGTGEPQETQYF. The CDR3, as DNA: TGTGCCAGCAGCTTGGGGACAGGGGAACCCCAAGAGACCCAGTACTTC.

Judged by abundance, this clone is medium-sized. The chain combines TRBV9 with TRBJ2-5; tentatively, D is TRBD1 or TRBD2 (5 bases each). Deletions cut 2 bases from V and 3 bases from J, with 8 bases between. CDR3 length equals 13 residues. Germline CDR1 reads SGDLS; CDR2 reads YYNGEE. CDR3 sequence (DNA): TGTGCCAGCAGCGTCAGAGGGGAAGAGACCCAGTACTTC. It translates to CASSVRGEETQYF. Variable domain in full (rest from reference TRBV9 and TRBJ2-5): DSGVTQTPKHLITATGQRVTLRCSPRSGDLSVYWYQQSLDQGLQFLIQYYNGEERAKGNILERFSAQQFPDLHSELNLSSLELGDSALYFCASSVRGEETQYFGPGTRLLVL.

V gene TRBV9 combines with J gene TRBJ1-4; D is undetermined. Germline loops: CDR1 SGDLS, CDR2 YYNGEE. There are 16 residues in the CDR3. Trimming removed 4 bases at V and 6 bases at J, with 19 bases between. CDR3 nucleotides: TGTGCCAGCAGCTTACGTGTCACAGAGTCACATGAAAAACTGTTTTTT. It specifies CASSLRVTESHEKLFF.

This clone was found a few times. V gene TRBV9 combines with J gene TRBJ2-3; TRBD2 aligns across 9 bases. The CDR3 totals 16 residues. CDR1 SGDLS and CDR2 YYNGEE come from the germline V gene. Trimming removed 0 bases from V and 2 bases from J; junction bases left unmatched: 4. The DNA for the CDR3 is TGTGCCAGCAGCGTAGGGTCTAGCGGGAACACAGATACGCAGTATTTT. Protein sequence: CASSVGSSGNTDTQYF.

This clone has just a few counts. The rearrangement joins TRBV7-8 to TRBJ1-1; D not certain. Germline CDR1 SGHVS, CDR2 FQNEAQ. V shed 1 base and J shed 5 bases, with 8 bases lying between them. The CDR3 is 13 residues long. CDR3 in DNA: TGTGCCAGCAGCTTAGATGGTGGGACTGAAGCTTTCTTT. Protein: CASSLDGGTEAFF.